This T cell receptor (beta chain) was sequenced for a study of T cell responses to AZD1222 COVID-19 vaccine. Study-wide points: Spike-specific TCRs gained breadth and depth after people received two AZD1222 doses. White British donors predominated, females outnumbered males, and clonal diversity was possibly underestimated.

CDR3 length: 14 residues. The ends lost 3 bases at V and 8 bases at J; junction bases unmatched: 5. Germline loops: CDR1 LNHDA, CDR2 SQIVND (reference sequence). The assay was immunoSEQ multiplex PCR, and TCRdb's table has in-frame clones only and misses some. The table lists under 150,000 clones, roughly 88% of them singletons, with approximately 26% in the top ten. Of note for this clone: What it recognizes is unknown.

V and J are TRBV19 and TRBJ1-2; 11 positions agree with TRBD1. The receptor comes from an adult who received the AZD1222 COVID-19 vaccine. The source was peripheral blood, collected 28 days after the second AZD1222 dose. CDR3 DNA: TGTGCCAGTAGTATTGGGACAGGGGGACCAGGCTACACCTTC. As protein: CASSIGTGGPGYTF.